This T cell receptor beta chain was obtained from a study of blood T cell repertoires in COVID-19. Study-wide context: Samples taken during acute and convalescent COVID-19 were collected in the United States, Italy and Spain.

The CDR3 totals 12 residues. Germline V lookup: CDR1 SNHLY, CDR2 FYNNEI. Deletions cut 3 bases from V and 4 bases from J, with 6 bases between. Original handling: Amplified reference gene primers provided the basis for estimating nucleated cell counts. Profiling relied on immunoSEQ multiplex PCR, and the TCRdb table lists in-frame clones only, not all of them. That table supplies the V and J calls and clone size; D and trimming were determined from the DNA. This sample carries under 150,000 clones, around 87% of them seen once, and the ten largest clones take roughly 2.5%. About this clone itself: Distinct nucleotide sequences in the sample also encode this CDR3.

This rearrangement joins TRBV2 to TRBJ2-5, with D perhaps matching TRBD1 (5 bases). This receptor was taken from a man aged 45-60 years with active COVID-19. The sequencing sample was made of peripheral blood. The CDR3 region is CASSDRGETQYF. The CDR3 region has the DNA TGTGCCAGCAGTGATAGGGGAGAGACCCAGTACTTC.